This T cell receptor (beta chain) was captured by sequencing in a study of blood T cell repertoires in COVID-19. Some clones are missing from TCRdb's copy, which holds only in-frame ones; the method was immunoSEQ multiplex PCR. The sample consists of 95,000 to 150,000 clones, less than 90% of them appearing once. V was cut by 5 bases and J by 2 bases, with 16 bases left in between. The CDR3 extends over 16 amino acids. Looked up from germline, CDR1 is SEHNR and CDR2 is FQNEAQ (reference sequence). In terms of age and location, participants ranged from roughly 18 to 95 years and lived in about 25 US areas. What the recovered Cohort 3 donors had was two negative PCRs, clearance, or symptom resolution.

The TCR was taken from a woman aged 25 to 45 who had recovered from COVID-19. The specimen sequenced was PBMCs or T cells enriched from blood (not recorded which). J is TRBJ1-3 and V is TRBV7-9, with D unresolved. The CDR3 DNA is TGTGCCAGCAGCCCCCCTTACTTGGGCACTGGAAACACCATATATTTT. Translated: CASSPPYLGTGNTIYF.